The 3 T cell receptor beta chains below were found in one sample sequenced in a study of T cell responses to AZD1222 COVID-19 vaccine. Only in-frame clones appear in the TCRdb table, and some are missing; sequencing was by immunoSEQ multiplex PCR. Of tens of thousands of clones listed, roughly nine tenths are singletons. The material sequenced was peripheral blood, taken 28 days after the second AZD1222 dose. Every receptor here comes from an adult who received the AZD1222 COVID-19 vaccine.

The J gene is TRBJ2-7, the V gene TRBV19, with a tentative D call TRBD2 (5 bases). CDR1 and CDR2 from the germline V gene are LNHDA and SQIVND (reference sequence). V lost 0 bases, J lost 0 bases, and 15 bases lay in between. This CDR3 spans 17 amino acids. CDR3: CASSIDGVAGSSYEQYF. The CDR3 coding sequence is TGTGCCAGTAGTATAGATGGTGTGGCGGGCAGCTCCTACGAGCAGTACTTC.

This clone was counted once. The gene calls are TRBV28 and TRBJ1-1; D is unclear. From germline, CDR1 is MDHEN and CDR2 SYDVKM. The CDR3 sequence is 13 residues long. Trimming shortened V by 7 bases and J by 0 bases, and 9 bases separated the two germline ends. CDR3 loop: CASMPGMNTEAFF. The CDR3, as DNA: TGTGCCAGCATGCCGGGAATGAACACTGAAGCTTTCTTT.

The CDR3 DNA follows: TGTGCCAGCAGGATCTGGGCATCTAATGAAAAACTGTTTTTT. This encodes CASRIWASNEKLFF. The V and J genes are TRBV5-4 and TRBJ1-4, with unresolved D. CDR3 length: 14 amino acids. V was pared by 5 bases and J by 3 bases, with 11 bases between. Germline CDR1 and CDR2: SGHNT and YYREEE (reference sequence).